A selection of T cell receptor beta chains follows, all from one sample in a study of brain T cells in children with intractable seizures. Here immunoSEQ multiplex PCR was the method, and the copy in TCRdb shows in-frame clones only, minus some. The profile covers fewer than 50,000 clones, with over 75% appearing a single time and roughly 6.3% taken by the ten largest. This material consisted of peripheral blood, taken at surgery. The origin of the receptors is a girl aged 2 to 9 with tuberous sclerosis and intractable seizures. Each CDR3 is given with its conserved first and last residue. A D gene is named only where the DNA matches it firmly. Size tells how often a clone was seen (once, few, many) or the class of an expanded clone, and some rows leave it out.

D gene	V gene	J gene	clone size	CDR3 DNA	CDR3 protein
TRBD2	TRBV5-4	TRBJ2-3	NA	TGTGCCAGCAGCCCACAGACTAGCGGGCTCCTTACTACGCAGTATTTT	CASSPQTSGLLTTQYF
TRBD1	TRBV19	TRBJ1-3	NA	TGTGCCAGTAGTGCTGGACAGGGGACATCTGGAAACACCATATATTTT	CASSAGQGTSGNTIYF
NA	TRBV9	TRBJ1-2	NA	TGTGCCAGCAGCGTAGTATCGGGGAAGGGTAACTATGGCTACACCTTC	CASSVVSGKGNYGYTF
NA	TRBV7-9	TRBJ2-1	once	TGTGCCAGCAGCCCGGTCCGGGACTTCTCCTACAATGAGCAGTTCTTC	CASSPVRDFSYNEQFF
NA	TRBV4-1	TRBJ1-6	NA	TGCGCCAGCAGCCAACCCGAGAGCTCCTATAATTCACCCCTCCACTTT	CASSQPESSYNSPLHF
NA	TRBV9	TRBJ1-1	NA	TGTGCCAGCAGTGGACAAGGGGCTTTCTTT	CASSGQGAFF
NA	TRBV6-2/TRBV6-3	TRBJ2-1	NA	TGTGCCAGCAGTTACTCGAGGACCCCGAGCTCCTACAATGAGCAGTTCTTC	CASSYSRTPSSYNEQFF
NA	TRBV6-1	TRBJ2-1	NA	TGTGCCAGCAGTGAACTGGACAGTTCCTACAATGAGCAGTTCTTC	CASSELDSSYNEQFF
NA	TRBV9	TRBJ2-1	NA	TGTGCCAGCAGCGTTCGGGACTGGAGCTCCTACAATGAGCAGTTCTTC	CASSVRDWSSYNEQFF
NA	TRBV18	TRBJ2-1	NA	TGTGCCAGCTCACCCGCGGGGGCGCCCTACAATGAGCAGTTCTTC	CASSPAGAPYNEQFF
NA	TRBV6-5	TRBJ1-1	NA	TGTGCCAGCACCAAACAGGTGACCGGGAACACTGAAGCTTTCTTT	CASTKQVTGNTEAFF
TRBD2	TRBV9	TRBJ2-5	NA	TGTGCCAGCAGCGCACGGGACTATCAAGAGACCCAGTACTTC	CASSARDYQETQYF
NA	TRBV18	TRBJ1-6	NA	TGTGCCAGCTCACCACCTAGAACAGCGCCCGTTCCCAATTCACCCCTCCACTTT	CASSPPRTAPVPNSPLHF
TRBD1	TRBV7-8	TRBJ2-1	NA	TGTGCCAGCAGCCTTGGGCCGGGACAGATCTACAATGAGCAGTTCTTC	CASSLGPGQIYNEQFF
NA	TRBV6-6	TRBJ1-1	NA	TGTGCCAGCAGTCTGGGGGGGAACACTGAAGCTTTCTTT	CASSLGGNTEAFF
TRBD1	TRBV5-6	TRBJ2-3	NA	TGTGCCAGCAGCCTACTCCGGGACAGGGTGCCAGATACGCAGTATTTT	CASSLLRDRVPDTQYF
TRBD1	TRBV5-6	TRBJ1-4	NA	TGTGCCAGCAAGACAGGGCCTAATGAAAAACTGTTTTTT	CASKTGPNEKLFF
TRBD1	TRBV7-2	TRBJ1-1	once	TGTGCCAGCAGCCCATCGGCGCAGGGGGCGCGTACTGAAGCTTTCTTT	CASSPSAQGARTEAFF
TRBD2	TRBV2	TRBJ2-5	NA	TGTGCCAGCAGCCCGGGACTAGCGGCGCGGTGGGAGACCCAGTACTTC	CASSPGLAARWETQYF
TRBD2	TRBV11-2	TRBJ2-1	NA	TGTGCCAGCAGCTCACTAGCGGGGGAGAATGAGCAGTTCTTC	CASSSLAGENEQFF
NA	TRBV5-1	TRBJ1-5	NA	TGCGCCAGCAGCTTGGGCGGGAGCAATCAGCCCCAGCATTTT	CASSLGGSNQPQHF
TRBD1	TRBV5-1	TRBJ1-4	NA	TGCGCCAGCAGCTTGGGGGAGGGGACAGCTAATGAAAAACTGTTTTTT	CASSLGEGTANEKLFF